The text below deals with one TCR beta chain. The data are from a study of CD8 T cells in Susac syndrome. With V trimmed by 2 bases and J by 5 bases, 1 base remained unmatched. CDR1 and CDR2 (germline): SGHDT, YYEEEE. The CDR3 is 12 residues long. TCR beta was sequenced from blood CD8+ and CD4+ T cells. RNA was extracted with the RNeasy kit, and a quantity of roughly 0.45 to 1 ug was reverse transcribed using random hexamers. Each CDR3 protein gets one entry after TCRdb re-called the immunoSEQ multiplex PCR reads with MiXCR. This table holds 90,000 to 150,000 distinct CDR3 sequences, just under 95% found once.

The sequence was collected from a human donor in good health. The V and J genes are TRBV5-6 and TRBJ2-7, with 7 bases aligning to TRBD2. Material: CD8+ T cells from PBMCs. CDR3 protein: CASSFTSDEQYF. The CDR3 coding sequence is TGTGCCAGCAGCTTTACTAGCGACGAGCAGTACTTC.